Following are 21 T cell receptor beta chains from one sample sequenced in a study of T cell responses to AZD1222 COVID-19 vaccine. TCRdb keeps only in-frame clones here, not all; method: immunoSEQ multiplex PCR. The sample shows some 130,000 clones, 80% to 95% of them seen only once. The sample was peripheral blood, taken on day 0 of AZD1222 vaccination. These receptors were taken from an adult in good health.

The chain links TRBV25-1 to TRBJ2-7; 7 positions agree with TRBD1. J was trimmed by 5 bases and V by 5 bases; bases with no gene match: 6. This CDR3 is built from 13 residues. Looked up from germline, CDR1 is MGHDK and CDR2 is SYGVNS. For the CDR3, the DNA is TGTGCCAGCAGTTGGACAGGTTTAGACGAGCAGTACTTC. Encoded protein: CASSWTGLDEQYF.

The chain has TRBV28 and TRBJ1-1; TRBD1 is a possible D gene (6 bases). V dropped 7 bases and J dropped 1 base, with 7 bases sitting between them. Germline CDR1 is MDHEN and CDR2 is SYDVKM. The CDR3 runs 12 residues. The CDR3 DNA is TGTGCCAGCACGGGGGCGAACACTGAAGCTTTCTTT. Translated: CASTGANTEAFF.

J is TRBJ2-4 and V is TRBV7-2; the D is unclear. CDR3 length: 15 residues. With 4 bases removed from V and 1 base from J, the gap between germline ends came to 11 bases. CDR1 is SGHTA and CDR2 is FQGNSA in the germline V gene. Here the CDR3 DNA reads TGTGCCAGCAGCTCTACCGTGGGGGCCAAAAACATTCAGTACTTC. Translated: CASSSTVGAKNIQYF.

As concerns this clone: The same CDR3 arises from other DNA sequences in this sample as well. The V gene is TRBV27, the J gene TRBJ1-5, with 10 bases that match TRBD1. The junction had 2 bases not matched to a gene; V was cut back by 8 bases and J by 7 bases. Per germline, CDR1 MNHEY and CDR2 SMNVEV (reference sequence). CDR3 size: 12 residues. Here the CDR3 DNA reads TGTGCCAGCGGGGGACAGGGGCAGCCCCAGCATTTT. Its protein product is CASGGQGQPQHF.

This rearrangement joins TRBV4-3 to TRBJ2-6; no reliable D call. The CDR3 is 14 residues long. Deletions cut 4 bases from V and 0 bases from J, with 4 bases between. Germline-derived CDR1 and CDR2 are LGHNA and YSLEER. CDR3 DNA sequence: TGCGCCAGCAGCCTCTCCTCTGGGGCCAACGTCCTGACTTTC. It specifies CASSLSSGANVLTF.

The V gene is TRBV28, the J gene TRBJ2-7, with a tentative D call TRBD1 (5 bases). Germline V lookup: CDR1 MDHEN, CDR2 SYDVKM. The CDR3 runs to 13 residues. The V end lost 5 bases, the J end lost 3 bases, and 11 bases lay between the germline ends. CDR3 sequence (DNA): TGTGCCAGCAGTAGTGGACAAGTCTACGAGCAGTACTTC. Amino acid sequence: CASSSGQVYEQYF.

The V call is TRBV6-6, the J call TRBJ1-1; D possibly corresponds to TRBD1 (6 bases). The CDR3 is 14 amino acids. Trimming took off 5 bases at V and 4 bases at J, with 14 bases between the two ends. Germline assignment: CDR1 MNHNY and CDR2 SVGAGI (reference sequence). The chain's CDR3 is CASSTQGRGTEAFF. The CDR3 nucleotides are TGTGCCAGCAGTACCCAGGGGCGGGGCACTGAAGCTTTCTTT.

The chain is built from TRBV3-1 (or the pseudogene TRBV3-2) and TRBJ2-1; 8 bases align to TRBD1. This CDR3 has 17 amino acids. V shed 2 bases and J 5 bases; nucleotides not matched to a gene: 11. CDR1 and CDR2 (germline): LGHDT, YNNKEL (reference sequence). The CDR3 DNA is TGTGCCAGCAGCCAAACCTTAATAACGACAGGGGACAATGAGCAGTTCTTC. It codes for CASSQTLITTGDNEQFF.

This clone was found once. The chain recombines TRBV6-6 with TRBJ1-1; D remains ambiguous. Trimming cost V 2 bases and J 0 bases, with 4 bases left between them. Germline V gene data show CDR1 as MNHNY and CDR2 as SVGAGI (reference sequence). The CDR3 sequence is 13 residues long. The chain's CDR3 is CASSYLLNTEAFF. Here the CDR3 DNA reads TGTGCCAGCAGTTACCTCCTGAACACTGAAGCTTTCTTT.

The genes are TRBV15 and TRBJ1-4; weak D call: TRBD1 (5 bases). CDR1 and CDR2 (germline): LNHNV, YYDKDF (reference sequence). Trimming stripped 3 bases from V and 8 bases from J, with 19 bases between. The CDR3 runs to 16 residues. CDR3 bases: TGTGCCACCAGCAGGGGATCCGGGGGGAACCTCGAAAAACTGTTTTTT. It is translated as CATSRGSGGNLEKLFF. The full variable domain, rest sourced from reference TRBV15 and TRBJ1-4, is DAMVIQNPRYQVTQFGKPVTLSCSQTLNHNVMYWYQQKSSQAPKLLFHYYDKDFNNEADTPDNFQSRRPNTSFCFLDIRSPGLGDTAMYLCATSRGSGGNLEKLFFGSGTQLSVL.

CDR3 in amino acids: CASSRRGWDYTF. CDR3 bases: TGTGCCAGTAGTAGACGGGGCTGGGACTACACCTTC. V gene TRBV19 combines with J gene TRBJ1-2, with D possibly matching TRBD1 (5 bases). From germline, CDR1 is LNHDA and CDR2 SQIVND (reference sequence). The CDR3 contains 12 residues. Trimming took 4 bases from V and 10 from J, leaving 13 bases between them.

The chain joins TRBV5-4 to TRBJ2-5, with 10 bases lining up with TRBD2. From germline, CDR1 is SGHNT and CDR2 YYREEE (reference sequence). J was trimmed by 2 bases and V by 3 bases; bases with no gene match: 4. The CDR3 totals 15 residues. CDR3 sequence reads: CASSSGTSVQETQYF. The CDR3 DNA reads TGTGCCAGCAGCTCCGGGACTAGCGTACAAGAGACCCAGTACTTC.

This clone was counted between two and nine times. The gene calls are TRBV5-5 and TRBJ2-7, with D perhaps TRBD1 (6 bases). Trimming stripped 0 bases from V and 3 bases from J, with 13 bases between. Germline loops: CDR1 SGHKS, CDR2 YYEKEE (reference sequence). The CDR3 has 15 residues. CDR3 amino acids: CASSLDYGQFYEQYF. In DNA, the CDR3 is TGTGCCAGCAGCTTGGACTATGGACAGTTCTACGAGCAGTACTTC.

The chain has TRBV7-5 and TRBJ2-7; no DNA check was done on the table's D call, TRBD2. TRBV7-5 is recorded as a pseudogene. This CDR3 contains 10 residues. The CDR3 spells CVRTPYEQYF. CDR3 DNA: TGTGTCAGAACCCCGTACGAGCAGTACTTC.

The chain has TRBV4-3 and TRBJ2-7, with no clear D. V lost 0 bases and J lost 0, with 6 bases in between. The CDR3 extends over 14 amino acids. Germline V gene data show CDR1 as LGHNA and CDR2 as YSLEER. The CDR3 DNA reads TGCGCCAGCAGCCAAGAGGGCAGCTCCTACGAGCAGTACTTC. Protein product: CASSQEGSSYEQYF.

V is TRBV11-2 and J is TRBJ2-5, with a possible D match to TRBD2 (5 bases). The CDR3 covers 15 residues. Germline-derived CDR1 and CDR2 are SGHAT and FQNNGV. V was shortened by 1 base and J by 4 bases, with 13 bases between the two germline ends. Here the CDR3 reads CASSLALGGRETQYF. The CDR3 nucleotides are TGTGCCAGCAGCTTAGCTCTTGGAGGACGAGAGACCCAGTACTTC.

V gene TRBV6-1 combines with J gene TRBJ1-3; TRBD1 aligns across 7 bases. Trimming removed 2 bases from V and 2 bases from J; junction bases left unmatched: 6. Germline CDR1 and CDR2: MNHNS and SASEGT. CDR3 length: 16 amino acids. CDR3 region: CASSETQGTPGNTIYF. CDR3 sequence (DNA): TGTGCCAGCAGTGAAACACAGGGGACTCCTGGAAACACCATATATTTT.

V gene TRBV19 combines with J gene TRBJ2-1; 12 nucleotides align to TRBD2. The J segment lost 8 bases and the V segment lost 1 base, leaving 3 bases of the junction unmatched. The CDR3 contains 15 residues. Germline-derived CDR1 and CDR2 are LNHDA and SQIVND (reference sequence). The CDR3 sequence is CASSIASGRVHEQFF. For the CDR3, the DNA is TGTGCCAGTAGTATAGCTAGCGGGAGGGTCCATGAGCAGTTCTTC.

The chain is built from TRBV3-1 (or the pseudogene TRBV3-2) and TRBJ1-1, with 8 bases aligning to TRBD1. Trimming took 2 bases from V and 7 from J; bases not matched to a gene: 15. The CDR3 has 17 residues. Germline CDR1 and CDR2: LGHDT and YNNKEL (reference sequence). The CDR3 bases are TGTGCCAGCAGCCAATTGAGGCAGGGGGCGCGAGAAAGTGAAGCTTTCTTT. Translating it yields CASSQLRQGARESEAFF.

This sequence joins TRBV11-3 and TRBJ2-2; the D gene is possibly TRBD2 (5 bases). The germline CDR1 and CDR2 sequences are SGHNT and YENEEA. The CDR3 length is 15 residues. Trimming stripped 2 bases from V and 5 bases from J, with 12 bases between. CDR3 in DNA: TGTGCCAGCAGCTTAAGTGGGAGTGGGACCGGGGAGCTGTTTTTT. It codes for CASSLSGSGTGELFF.

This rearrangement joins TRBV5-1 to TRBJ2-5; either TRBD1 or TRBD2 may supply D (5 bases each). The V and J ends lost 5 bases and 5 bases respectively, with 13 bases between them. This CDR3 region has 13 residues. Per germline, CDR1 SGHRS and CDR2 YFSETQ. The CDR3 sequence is CASREGLAETQYF. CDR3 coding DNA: TGCGCCAGCAGAGAGGGGTTGGCGGAGACCCAGTACTTC.